This TCR beta chain emerged from a study of blood T cell repertoires in COVID-19. CDR1 is SGHRS, CDR2 YFSETQ, per germline. The CDR3 runs to 14 residues. V dropped 0 bases and J dropped 5 bases, with 11 bases sitting between them. TCRdb's table, derived via immunoSEQ multiplex PCR, lists solely in-frame clones and lacks some. The sample consists of under 300,000 clones, about four fifths of them appearing once. The sample taken for sequencing was peripheral blood. The chain uses TRBV5-1 and TRBJ1-1; TRBD1 might be the D (5 bases). The source of this sequence is a man younger than 45 who had recovered from COVID-19. CDR3 protein: CASSLEGRGTEAFF. In DNA, the CDR3 is TGCGCCAGCAGCTTGGAAGGGCGGGGGACTGAAGCTTTCTTT.